One sample yielded the 6 T cell receptor beta chains listed below, sequenced in a study of neurological immune-mediated disorders. Each CDR3 protein is one row after TCRdb ran MiXCR on the 5' RACE reads. In the table there are tens of thousands of distinct CDR3 sequences, about 9.4% of which are singletons. Sample: PBMCs. Every receptor here comes from a man aged 45-65 years in good health.

This clonotype came up many times. V is TRBV20-1 and J is TRBJ2-1; no firm D call. This CDR3 region has 15 residues. Germline lookup yields CDR1 DFQATT and CDR2 SNEGSKA (reference sequence). V was clipped by 0 bases and J by 5 bases, with 14 bases between them. The CDR3 is CSARESFGRHNEQFF. CDR3 DNA sequence: TGCAGTGCTAGAGAATCCTTTGGTAGGCACAATGAGCAGTTCTTC.

This clonotype was counted at least ten times. The V and J genes are TRBV6-4 and TRBJ2-5; no firm D call. V dropped 8 bases and J dropped 2 bases, with 9 bases sitting between them. Germline CDR1 MRHNA, CDR2 SNTAGT. The CDR3 covers 12 residues. CDR3 sequence: CASSFTQETQYF. CDR3 DNA: TGTGCCAGCTCATTCACACAAGAGACCCAGTACTTC.

The table lists this clonotype with many counts. This rearrangement joins TRBV3-1 to TRBJ2-5; no firm D call. V was pared by 0 bases and J by 0 bases, with 14 bases between. This CDR3 is built from 17 residues. Germline values: CDR1 LGHDT, CDR2 YNNKEL (reference sequence). The CDR3 is CASSQDPRHTNQETQYF. DNA for the CDR3: TGTGCCAGCAGCCAAGATCCCAGACACACCAACCAAGAGACCCAGTACTTC.

V gene TRBV29-1 combines with J gene TRBJ2-1, with 8 bases aligning to TRBD1. The CDR3 covers 13 residues. V trimming: 0 bases; J trimming: 8 bases; junction bases outside the gene matches: 3. Germline CDR1 SQVTM, CDR2 ANQGSEA. The CDR3 DNA reads as TGCAGCGTTGAAGAGGACAGGGTCGATGAGCAGTTCTTC. Protein product: CSVEEDRVDEQFF.

This clonotype has at least ten counts. The chain uses TRBV29-1 and TRBJ2-1, with TRBD1 matching over 7 bases. The ends lost 2 bases at V and 6 bases at J; junction bases unmatched: 4. Germline lookup yields CDR1 SQVTM and CDR2 ANQGSEA. This CDR3 is built from 13 residues. The CDR3 region is CSVERGHGNEQFF. The CDR3 DNA reads TGCAGCGTTGAAAGGGGGCATGGCAATGAGCAGTTCTTC.

This clonotype showed up many times. The V call is TRBV25-1, the J call TRBJ1-4; a possible D gene is TRBD1 (5 bases). The CDR3 spans 16 residues. V lost 3 bases to trimming and J lost 5 bases, with 16 bases between them. Germline V gene data show CDR1 as MGHDK and CDR2 as SYGVNS. This chain's CDR3 is CASSDPSGRGNEKLFF. The CDR3 DNA reads as TGTGCCAGCAGTGATCCGTCGGGGAGGGGAAATGAAAAACTGTTTTTT.